This TCR beta chain was retrieved from a study of blood T cell repertoires in COVID-19. On the study more broadly: Some COVID-19 samples were acute and others convalescent; all came from the United States, Italy and Spain. The cDNA or gDNA used as material had been derived from T cells, B-cell-depleted T cells, or PBMCs.

Germline V gene lookup returns CDR1 SGDLS and CDR2 YYNGEE. V was pared by 0 bases and J by 1 base, with 1 base of the junction left unmatched. The CDR3 sequence is 15 residues long. In the study's own analysis: Cell counts per sample came from amplifying reference gene primers. Repertoires were generated with immunoSEQ multiplex PCR, while TCRdb's copy carries only in-frame clones and drops some. The V and J calls and clone size come from that table; D and trimming were worked out from the DNA. The table lists about 120,000 clones, roughly 85% of them singletons. The source material was peripheral blood. The sequence derives from an elderly man with acute or convalescent COVID-19. V and J are TRBV9 and TRBJ1-5; TRBD1 matches 7 bases. CDR3 sequence reads: CASSVGQGSNQPQHF. Here the CDR3 DNA reads TGTGCCAGCAGCGTAGGACAGGGAAGCAATCAGCCCCAGCATTTT.